This T cell receptor beta chain stems from a study of blood T cell repertoires in COVID-19. Study-level background: Acute and convalescent COVID-19 specimens originated in the United States, Italy and Spain. From T cells, B-cell-depleted T cells, or PBMCs came the material, which was cDNA or gDNA.

In germline, CDR1 is SEHNR, CDR2 FQNEAQ (reference sequence). The CDR3 covers 15 residues. This clone was counted once. One junction end does not reproduce the germline sequence, and a read error may be involved. Assay used: immunoSEQ multiplex PCR; TCRdb lists only in-frame clones, some missing. The repertoire includes approximately 200,000 clones, roughly 88% of them detected once, and under 9.5% sits in the top ten. This rearrangement joins TRBV7-9 to TRBJ1-4, with D uncertain. Sequenced sample: PBMCs or T cells enriched from blood (not recorded which). This clonotype originated in a woman aged 30 to 39 who had recovered from COVID-19. DNA of the CDR3: TGTGCCAGCAGCACCGAGGCCAGATATAATGAAAAATTGTTTTTT. Protein: CASSTEARYNEKLFF.